The 17 T cell receptor beta chains below were found in one sample sequenced in a study of Tregs in tolerant kidney transplant recipients. The method was immunoSEQ multiplex PCR; TCRdb's version includes in-frame clones alone and lacks a portion of them. This table holds 110,000 or so clones, about 90% found once. Sequencing was done on a sample of CD4+ T cells from blood. The receptors derive from a human donor in good health.

V gene TRBV7-8 combines with J gene TRBJ1-2; 10 bases align to TRBD1. After removal of 5 bases from V and 7 bases from J, the junction contained 7 bases not matched to a gene. The CDR3 consists of 14 residues. From germline, CDR1 is SGHVS and CDR2 FQNEAQ. CDR3 in amino acids: CASSQRQGALGYTF. The CDR3 region has the DNA TGTGCCAGCAGCCAAAGACAGGGGGCGCTTGGCTACACCTTC.

The chain recombines TRBV5-4 with TRBJ1-1; D is unclear. Germline CDR1 reads SGHNT; CDR2 reads YYREEE (reference sequence). V was cut by 4 bases and J by 1 base, with 8 bases left in between. The CDR3 length is 13 residues. CDR3 sequence: CASSQPANTEAFF. Here the CDR3 DNA reads TGTGCCAGCAGCCAACCAGCGAACACTGAAGCTTTCTTT.

The chain carries TRBV6-5 and TRBJ2-7; D is possibly TRBD1 or TRBD2 (5 bases each). Germline V gives CDR1 MNHEY, CDR2 SVGAGI. The CDR3 totals 15 residues. Trimming cost V 6 bases and J 3 bases, with 18 bases left between them. The CDR3 loop reads CASSRDRQKIYEQYF. The CDR3 DNA is TGTGCCAGCAGCCGGGACCGGCAAAAGATCTACGAGCAGTACTTC.

Regarding this clone: A read error may account for a junction end that differs from germline. The chain uses TRBV5-1 and TRBJ2-7; tentative D call: TRBD2 (6 bases). The CDR3 sequence is 16 residues long. The germline V gene has CDR1 SGHRS and CDR2 YFSETQ. CDR3 in DNA: TGCGCCAGCAGCTTGATCATAGACGGGAGCGGAGAGGAGCGGTACTTC. Its protein is CASSLIIDGSGEERYF.

The chain is built from TRBV5-1 and TRBJ2-3, with D possibly TRBD2 on 6 matching bases. Germline V lookup: CDR1 SGHRS, CDR2 YFSETQ. Trimming removed 4 bases from V and 3 bases from J, with 15 bases in between. The CDR3 spans 15 residues. The DNA of the CDR3 is TGCGCCAGCAGCCCGGAAAGGAGGGCGACAGATACGCAGTATTTT. Its protein product is CASSPERRATDTQYF.

This clone was detected only once. The chain employs TRBV11-2 and TRBJ1-4, with 11 bases that match TRBD1. Trimming removed 6 bases from V and 7 bases from J; junction bases left unmatched: 1. CDR3 length equals 13 residues. Germline CDR1 is SGHAT and CDR2 is FQNNGV. The CDR3 DNA follows: TGTGCCAGCAGGGACAGGGGGCGTGAAAAACTGTTTTTT. Translation: CASRDRGREKLFF.

The V gene is TRBV4-1, the J gene TRBJ2-2; 9 bases match TRBD1. CDR1 MGHRA and CDR2 YSYEKL come from the germline V gene. V lost 0 bases to trimming and J lost 0 bases; unmatched junction nucleotides: 2. This CDR3 has 17 residues. CDR3 in amino acids: CASSQERQGANTGELFF. The CDR3 DNA is TGCGCCAGCAGCCAAGAAAGACAGGGGGCGAACACCGGGGAGCTGTTTTTT.

CDR3 nucleotide sequence: TGTGCCATCAGCTTCAAGCTAGCGGGGGCCACAGATACGCAGTATTTT. Its translation: CAISFKLAGATDTQYF. The chain is built from TRBV10-3 and TRBJ2-3; 10 bases fit TRBD2. The germline CDR1 and CDR2 sequences are ENHRY and SYGVKD. With V trimmed by 6 bases and J by 2 bases, 8 bases remained unmatched. This CDR3 has 16 amino acids.

The chain recombines TRBV18 with TRBJ2-5; no reliable D call. V was clipped by 2 bases and J by 2 bases, with 12 bases between them. The germline CDR1 and CDR2 sequences are KGHSH and LQKENI. The length of the CDR3 is 15 residues. CDR3 bases: TGTGCCAGCTCACCAAACAGAAAGAAGCAAGAGACCCAGTACTTC. This codes for CASSPNRKKQETQYF. Together with reference TRBV18 and TRBJ2-5, the CDR3 gives the full variable domain: NAGVMQNPRHLVRRRGQEARLRCSPMKGHSHVYWYRQLPEEGLKFMVYLQKENIIDESGMPKERFSAEFPKEGPSILRIQQVVRGDSAAYFCASSPNRKKQETQYFGPGTRLLVL.

The sample holds one count of this clone. This rearrangement joins TRBV5-4 to TRBJ2-3, with D unclear. CDR3 length: 15 amino acids. Germline V lookup: CDR1 SGHNT, CDR2 YYREEE (reference sequence). V shed 0 bases and J shed 7 bases, with 15 bases lying between them. This CDR3 reads CASSLVLGGTYTQYF. CDR3 nucleotides: TGTGCCAGCAGCTTGGTCTTAGGTGGCACGTATACGCAGTATTTT.

J is TRBJ2-6 and V is TRBV23-1, with TRBD2 as a possible D gene (5 bases). TRBV23-1 is filed as an ORF, its function uncertain. The CDR3 sequence is 18 residues long. The V and J ends lost 2 bases and 2 bases respectively, with 16 bases between them. In DNA form, the CDR3 reads TGCGCCAGCAGTCAAATGTGGGAGTTTCTAACTGGGGCCAACGTCCTGACTTTC. This gives the protein CASSQMWEFLTGANVLTF.

The chain uses TRBV4-2 and TRBJ1-5, with a possible D match to TRBD1 (5 bases). The CDR3 runs to 16 residues. Per the germline V gene, CDR1 is LGHNA and CDR2 is YNFKEQ. V lost 0 bases and J lost 1, with 10 bases in between. CDR3: CASSQDMGGSNQPQHF. The DNA for the CDR3 is TGTGCCAGCAGCCAAGATATGGGGGGAAGCAATCAGCCCCAGCATTTT.

The chain links TRBV7-9 to TRBJ1-1; D unresolved. The CDR3 is made up of 14 amino acids. CDR1 and CDR2 (germline): SEHNR, FQNEAQ (reference sequence). Trimming pared 4 bases from V and 1 base from J, leaving 10 bases between. The CDR3 DNA is TGTGCCAGCAGCTCAGCCAGGCAGAACACTGAAGCTTTCTTT. Protein: CASSSARQNTEAFF. Variable domain in full (rest from reference TRBV7-9 and TRBJ1-1): DTGVSQNPRHKITKRGQNVTFRCDPISEHNRLYWYRQTLGQGPEFLTYFQNEAQLEKSRLLSDRFSAERPKGSFSTLEIQRTEQGDSAMYLCASSSARQNTEAFFGQGTRLTVV.

The rearrangement uses TRBV2 and TRBJ1-4; TRBD1 might be the D (5 bases). The CDR3 runs to 13 residues. V was pared by 6 bases and J by 5 bases, with 10 bases between. Germline CDR1 and CDR2: SNHLY and FYNNEI. The CDR3 region has the DNA TGTGCCAGCAGAGGCAGGGTAAATGAAAAACTGTTTTTT. It is translated as CASRGRVNEKLFF.

This chain connects TRBV9 to TRBJ2-1; 11 positions match TRBD2. Trimming at V came to 3 bases and at J to 2 bases, leaving 7 bases not matched to a gene. The CDR3 totals 17 residues. From germline, CDR1 is SGDLS and CDR2 YYNGEE. CDR3 sequence reads: CASSERLAGRTYNEQFF. The CDR3 nucleotides are TGTGCCAGCAGCGAACGACTAGCGGGAAGGACCTACAATGAGCAGTTCTTC.

The chain recombines TRBV6-4 with TRBJ1-5, with TRBD1 identical over 10 bases. The length of the CDR3 is 16 residues. V dropped 4 bases and J dropped 4; count of bases not matched to a gene: 7. CDR1 MRHNA and CDR2 SNTAGT come from the germline V gene. The CDR3 nucleotides are TGTGCCAGCAGTGCTCCTCGACAGGGGGCTAATCAGCCCCAGCATTTT. Translation: CASSAPRQGANQPQHF.

This chain links TRBV7-8 with TRBJ2-1, with D perhaps TRBD1 or TRBD2 (5 bases each). The CDR3 contains 16 residues. V lost 5 bases and J 3 bases, leaving 17 bases between the germline ends. Germline V CDR1 and CDR2: SGHVS, FQNEAQ. The CDR3 DNA reads TGTGCCAGCAGCCCTCAAGGGGCGGACTTCTACAATGAGCAGTTCTTC. Translating gives CASSPQGADFYNEQFF.